The source of this T cell receptor beta chain is a study of T cell clonotyping in hematopoietic cell transplantation. The time point: recipient sample about 28 days before transplant, after cytoreduction. Notes on the study in general: At the given depth, recipient repertoires were over 97% de novo clonotypes. After transplant, recipient diversity fell while pathologically expanded clonotypes grew through day 180.

Method: immunoSEQ multiplex PCR; TCRdb's copy keeps in-frame clones and lacks some. The sample yields more than 25,000 clones, about 74% seen once. Germline CDR1 and CDR2: SQVTM and ANQGSEA. Trimming pared 8 bases from V and 8 bases from J, leaving 16 bases between. The CDR3 is made up of 12 amino acids. This clone has only one observation. Its antigen is still unknown. The origin of this receptor is a woman under 40 with chronic myeloid leukemia. Some clones in this sample may be carry-over from other donors' samples. This material consisted of peripheral blood mononuclear cells, taken before stem cell transplant. V usage is TRBV29-1 and J usage is TRBJ2-1, with D tentatively TRBD1 or TRBD2 (5 bases each). CDR3 bases: TGCAGCTCGTCAGGGAGCCGCGATGAGCAGTTCTTC. Its protein product is CSSSGSRDEQFF.